A single sample gave rise to the 8 T cell receptor beta chains below, sequenced in a study of OX40 agonist ivuxolimab in advanced cancers. The method was immunoSEQ multiplex PCR; TCRdb's version includes in-frame clones alone and lacks a portion of them. The repertoire holds 73,000 or so clones, with approximately 85% as singletons. This sample comprised CD4+ or CD8+ T cells sorted from blood, obtained in a trial of the OX40 agonist ivuxolimab. These receptors were obtained from an adult with an advanced solid tumor such as melanoma, head and neck, liver or kidney cancer.

The V and J genes are TRBV14 and TRBJ2-7; D not resolved. CDR3 length: 12 residues. The germline gives CDR1 SGHDN, CDR2 FVKESK. V dropped 4 bases and J dropped 9 bases, with 13 bases sitting between them. Written as DNA, the CDR3 is TGTGCCAGCAGCCTGGGTCCTAACGGGCAGTACTTC. Translated, it gives CASSLGPNGQYF.

The genes are TRBV5-6 and TRBJ2-1; 11 bases agree with TRBD1. The V and J ends lost 6 bases and 6 bases, in that order; junction bases with no gene match: 8. CDR3 length equals 15 residues. Germline V gene sequence: CDR1 SGHDT, CDR2 YYEEEE. CDR3 in amino acids: CASTAAGTGGNEQFF. The CDR3 DNA follows: TGTGCCAGCACCGCTGCCGGGACAGGGGGCAATGAGCAGTTCTTC.

The chain uses TRBV7-9 and TRBJ2-7; no definite D call. Germline CDR1 reads SEHNR; CDR2 reads FQNEAQ (reference sequence). This CDR3 region has 11 residues. The germline V and J ends were trimmed by 1 base and 4 bases, with 2 bases remaining between them. The CDR3 nucleotides are TGTGCCAGCAGCTTAGAGTACGAGCAGTACTTC. It yields the protein CASSLEYEQYF. Together with reference TRBV7-9 and TRBJ2-7, the CDR3 gives the full variable domain: DTGVSQNPRHKITKRGQNVTFRCDPISEHNRLYWYRQTLGQGPEFLTYFQNEAQLEKSRLLSDRFSAERPKGSFSTLEIQRTEQGDSAMYLCASSLEYEQYFGPGTRLTVT.

The rearrangement joins TRBV5-6 to TRBJ2-7; D is unresolved. Germline V gene sequence: CDR1 SGHDT, CDR2 YYEEEE. CDR3 length equals 12 residues. V was shortened by 2 bases and J by 3 bases, with 6 bases between the two germline ends. CDR3 sequence reads: CASSLRGYEQYF. In DNA form, the CDR3 reads TGTGCCAGCAGCTTACGTGGCTACGAGCAGTACTTC.

The V gene is TRBV6-5, the J gene TRBJ2-6; weak D call: TRBD1 (5 bases). The CDR3 runs to 15 residues. CDR1 and CDR2 from the germline V gene are MNHEY and SVGAGI. Trimming took 6 bases from V and 1 from J, leaving 10 bases between them. CDR3 in DNA: TGTGCCAGCAGGAACCAGGGATCTGGGGCCAACGTCCTGACTTTC. This gives the protein CASRNQGSGANVLTF.

The chain uses TRBV18 and TRBJ1-1, with 9 bases that match TRBD1. Germline V CDR1 and CDR2: KGHSH, LQKENI. This CDR3 region has 15 residues. J lost 2 bases, V lost 3 bases, and 4 bases had no gene match. The CDR3 loop is CASSPTGQGNTEAFF. Written as DNA, the CDR3 is TGTGCCAGCTCACCGACGGGACAGGGCAACACTGAAGCTTTCTTT.

This clone was detected once. The J gene is TRBJ1-5, the V gene TRBV5-1; D gene ambiguous. CDR1 is SGHRS and CDR2 is YFSETQ in the germline V gene. V shed 0 bases and J shed 3 bases, with 10 bases lying between them. The CDR3 length is 15 residues. The CDR3 is CASSLDKWPNQPQHF. The CDR3 DNA reads as TGCGCCAGCAGCTTGGATAAGTGGCCCAATCAGCCCCAGCATTTT.

The rearrangement uses TRBV7-7 and TRBJ2-2, with 8 bases identical to TRBD1. Germline CDR1 reads SSHAT; CDR2 reads FNYEAQ (reference sequence). This CDR3 comprises 15 residues. V lost 5 bases, J lost 0 bases, and 2 bases stayed unmatched. CDR3 in amino acids: CASSPGQANTGELFF. CDR3 in DNA: TGTGCCAGCAGCCCGGGACAGGCGAACACCGGGGAGCTGTTTTTT.